This T cell receptor (beta chain) was obtained from a study of cytomegalovirus exposure and HLA in healthy donors. Study outcomes and limitations: Associated with cytomegalovirus, according to the listing, were 150 to 200 TCR beta chains. The tendency of first-cohort TCR clusters to co-occur in the roughly 110 validation repertoires was the finding of a later analysis. Generally TCR sequences proved uncommon, though certain public TCRs appeared in numerous donors.

Germline CDR1 reads MNHEY; CDR2 reads SVGAGI. The CDR3 is 16 residues long. V lost 4 bases and J lost 5; bases outside the gene matches: 6. Sequenced by immunoSEQ multiplex PCR; TCRdb stores in-frame clones only, minus some. The repertoire has roughly 110,000 clones, about nine tenths of them found once; the top ten carry 1.5% to 2%. Of note for this clone: The antigen remains undetermined.

The sequenced sample consisted of PBMCs. This TCR was sampled from a woman between 18 and 29 years old in good health and CMV-seropositive. The gene calls are TRBV6-5 and TRBJ1-6; the match to TRBD1 covers 9 bases. The CDR3 here is CASSWTGASNNSPLHF. The CDR3 nucleotides read TGTGCCAGCAGTTGGACAGGGGCGAGTAATAATTCACCCCTCCACTTT.